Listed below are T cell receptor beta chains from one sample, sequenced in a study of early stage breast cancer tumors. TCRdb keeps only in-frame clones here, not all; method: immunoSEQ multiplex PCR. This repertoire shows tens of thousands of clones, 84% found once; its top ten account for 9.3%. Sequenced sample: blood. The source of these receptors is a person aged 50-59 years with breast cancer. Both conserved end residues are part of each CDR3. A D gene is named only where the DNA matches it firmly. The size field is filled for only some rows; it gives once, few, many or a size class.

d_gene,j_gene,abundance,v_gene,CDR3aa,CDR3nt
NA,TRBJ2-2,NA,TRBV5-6,CASSLKLGGSGTGELFF,TGTGCCAGCAGCTTGAAGTTAGGGGGGTCGGGCACCGGGGAGCTGTTTTTT
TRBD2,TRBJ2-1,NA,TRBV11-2,CASTPGRPSSYNEQFF,TGTGCCAGCACCCCCGGGAGGCCGAGCTCCTACAATGAGCAGTTCTTC
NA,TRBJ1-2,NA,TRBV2,CASSDYRTNYGYTF,TGTGCCAGCAGTGACTATCGGACTAACTATGGCTACACCTTC
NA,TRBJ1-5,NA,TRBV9,CASSVVLETGGQPQHF,TGTGCCAGCAGCGTAGTCCTCGAAACCGGGGGTCAGCCCCAGCATTTT
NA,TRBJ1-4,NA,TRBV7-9,CASRSKGPNEKLFF,TGTGCCAGCCGCTCAAAGGGGCCAAATGAAAAACTGTTTTTT
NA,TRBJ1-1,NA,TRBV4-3,CASSQEAYTEAFF,TGCGCCAGCAGCCAAGAGGCGTATACTGAAGCTTTCTTT
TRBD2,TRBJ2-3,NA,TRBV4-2,CASSPGGSGRGNTQYF,TGTGCCAGCAGCCCAGGTGGTAGCGGGAGAGGGAATACGCAGTATTTT
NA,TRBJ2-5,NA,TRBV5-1,CASTPGSYQETQYF,TGCGCCAGCACCCCCGGATCCTATCAAGAGACCCAGTACTTC
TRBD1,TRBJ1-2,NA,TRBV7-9,CASSMGQGENTF,TGTGCCAGCAGCATGGGACAGGGTGAAAACACCTTC
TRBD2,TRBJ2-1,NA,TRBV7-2,CASSSASAETSGRASYNEQFF,TGTGCCAGCAGCTCAGCTTCCGCCGAGACTAGCGGGAGGGCCTCCTACAATGAGCAGTTCTTC
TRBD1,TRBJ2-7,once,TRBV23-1,CASSHPGQGKNYEQYF,TGCGCCAGCAGCCACCCGGGACAGGGAAAAAACTACGAGCAGTACTTC
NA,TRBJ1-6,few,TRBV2,CASKVEVPPLHF,TGTGCCAGCAAGGTGGAGGTGCCACCCCTCCACTTT
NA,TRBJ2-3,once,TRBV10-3,CAISYQTSTDTQYF,TGTGCCATCAGCTACCAAACTAGCACAGATACGCAGTATTTT
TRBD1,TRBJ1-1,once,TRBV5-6,CASSLGQGVPEAFF,TGTGCCAGCAGCCTTGGACAGGGGGTCCCTGAAGCTTTCTTT
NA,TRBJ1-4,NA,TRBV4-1,CASSQGGTLSGKLFF,TGCGCCAGCAGCCAGGGTGGGACTTTGTCAGGAAAACTGTTTTTT
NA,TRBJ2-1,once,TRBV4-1,CASSQGRARSSYNEQFF,TGCGCCAGCAGCCAAGGGCGAGCGCGGAGCTCCTACAATGAGCAGTTCTTC
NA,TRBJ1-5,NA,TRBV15,CATSREGHQPQHF,TGTGCCACCAGCAGAGAGGGACATCAGCCCCAGCATTTT
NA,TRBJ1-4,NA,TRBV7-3,CASSLMGAPNEKLFF,TGTGCCAGCAGCTTAATGGGGGCACCTAATGAAAAACTGTTTTTT
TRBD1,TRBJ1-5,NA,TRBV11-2,CASSLRGQAGQPQHF,TGTGCCAGCAGCTTAAGGGGACAGGCCGGTCAGCCCCAGCATTTT
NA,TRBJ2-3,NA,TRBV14,CASSQGTVGTDTQYF,TGTGCCAGCAGCCAAGGGACAGTAGGTACAGATACGCAGTATTTT
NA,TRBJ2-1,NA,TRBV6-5,CASRGGGVRREQFF,TGTGCCAGCAGAGGGGGGGGCGTCCGGAGGGAGCAGTTCTTC
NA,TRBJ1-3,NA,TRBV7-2,CASSLGGGGSGNTIYF,TGTGCCAGCAGCTTAGGAGGGGGGGGTTCGGGAAACACCATATATTTT
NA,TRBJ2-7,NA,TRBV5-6,CASSSPRLEQYF,TGTGCCAGCAGCTCACCACGTTTGGAGCAGTACTTC
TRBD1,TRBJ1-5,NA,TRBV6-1,CASSEHRGAIEPQHF,TGTGCCAGCAGTGAACACAGGGGGGCTATCGAGCCCCAGCATTTT
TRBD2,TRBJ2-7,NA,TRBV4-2,CASSQDWRSGGGYEQYF,TGTGCCAGCAGCCAAGATTGGAGGAGCGGGGGGGGTTACGAGCAGTACTTC
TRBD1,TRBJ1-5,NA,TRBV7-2,CASSLSQGAYQPQHF,TGTGCCAGCAGCTTATCGCAGGGGGCTTATCAGCCCCAGCATTTT
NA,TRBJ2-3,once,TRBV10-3,CAIMRRGTDTQYF,TGTGCCATCATGCGGCGGGGCACAGATACGCAGTATTTT
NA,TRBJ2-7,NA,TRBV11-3,CASSDSPGLEQYF,TGTGCCAGCAGCGACTCGCCTGGGCTCGAGCAGTACTTC
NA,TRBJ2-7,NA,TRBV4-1,CASSQSGTYEQYF,TGCGCCAGCAGCCAATCAGGGACCTACGAGCAGTACTTC
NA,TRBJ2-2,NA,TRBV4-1,CASSAKVGEGTGELFF,TGCGCCAGCAGCGCCAAAGTGGGAGAGGGAACCGGGGAGCTGTTTTTT
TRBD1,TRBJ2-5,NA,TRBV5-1,CASSSGTGRRETQYF,TGCGCCAGCAGCTCCGGGACAGGGCGACGAGAGACCCAGTACTTC
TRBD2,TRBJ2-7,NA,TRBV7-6,CASSLGSGGGTYEQYF,TGTGCCAGCAGCTTAGGTTCTGGCGGGGGGACCTACGAGCAGTACTTC
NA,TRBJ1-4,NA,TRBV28,CASSLGESNEKLFF,TGTGCCAGCAGTTTAGGGGAAAGTAATGAAAAACTGTTTTTT
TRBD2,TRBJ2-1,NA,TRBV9,CASSVGAGGLDEQFF,TGTGCCAGCAGCGTAGGGGCGGGGGGTCTCGATGAGCAGTTCTTC
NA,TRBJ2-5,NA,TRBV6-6,CASSQGLRQETQYF,TGTGCCAGCAGTCAGGGACTTCGTCAAGAGACCCAGTACTTC
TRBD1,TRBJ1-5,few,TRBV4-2,CASSRTGGSSNQPQHF,TGTGCCAGCAGCCGGACAGGGGGAAGTAGCAATCAGCCCCAGCATTTT
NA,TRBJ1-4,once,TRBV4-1,CASSQAARTADEKLFF,TGCGCCAGCAGCCAAGCCGCCCGGACGGCGGACGAAAAACTGTTTTTT
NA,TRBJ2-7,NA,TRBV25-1,CASRTGTKGEQYF,TGTGCCAGCCGTACCGGGACAAAAGGGGAGCAGTACTTC
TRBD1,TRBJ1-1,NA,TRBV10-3,CATKTGEYTEAFF,TGTGCCACAAAGACAGGGGAGTACACTGAAGCTTTCTTT
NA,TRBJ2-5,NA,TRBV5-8,CASSLKRGYQETQYF,TGTGCCAGCAGCTTGAAGCGAGGGTACCAAGAGACCCAGTACTTC
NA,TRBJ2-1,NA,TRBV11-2,CASSDARGNEQFF,TGTGCCAGCAGCGATGCACGGGGCAATGAGCAGTTCTTC
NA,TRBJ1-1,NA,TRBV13,CASSLPLNTEAFF,TGTGCCAGCAGCCTTCCATTGAACACTGAAGCTTTCTTT